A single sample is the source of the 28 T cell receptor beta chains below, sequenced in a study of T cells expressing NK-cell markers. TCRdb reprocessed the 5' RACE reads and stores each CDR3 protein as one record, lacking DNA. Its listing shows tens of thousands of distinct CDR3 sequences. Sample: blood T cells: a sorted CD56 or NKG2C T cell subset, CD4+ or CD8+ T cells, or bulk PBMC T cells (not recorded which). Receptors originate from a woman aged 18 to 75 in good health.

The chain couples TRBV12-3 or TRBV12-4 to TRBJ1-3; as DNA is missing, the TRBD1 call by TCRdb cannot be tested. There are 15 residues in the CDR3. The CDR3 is CASPHRDTSGNTIYF.

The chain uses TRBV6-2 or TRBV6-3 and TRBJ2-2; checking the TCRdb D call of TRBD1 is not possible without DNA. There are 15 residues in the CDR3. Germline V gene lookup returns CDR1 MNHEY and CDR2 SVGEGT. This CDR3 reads CASSYTGGDTGELFF.

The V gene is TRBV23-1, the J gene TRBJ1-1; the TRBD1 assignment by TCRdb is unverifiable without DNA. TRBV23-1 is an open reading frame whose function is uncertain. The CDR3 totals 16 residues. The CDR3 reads CASSQKFGQRGTEAFF.

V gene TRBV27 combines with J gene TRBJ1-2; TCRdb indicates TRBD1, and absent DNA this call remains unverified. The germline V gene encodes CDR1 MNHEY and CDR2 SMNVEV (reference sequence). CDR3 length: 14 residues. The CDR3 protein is CASSPSGGGYGYTF.

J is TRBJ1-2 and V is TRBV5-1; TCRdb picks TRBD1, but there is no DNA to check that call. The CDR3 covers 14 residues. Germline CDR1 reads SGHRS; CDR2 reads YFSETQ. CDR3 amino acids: CASGSPVASYGYTF.

CDR3: CASSQDWAGASTGELFF. The chain uses TRBV4-1 and TRBJ2-2; lacking DNA, the TRBD1 call made by TCRdb goes unchecked. The length of the CDR3 is 17 residues. Germline assignment: CDR1 MGHRA and CDR2 YSYEKL.

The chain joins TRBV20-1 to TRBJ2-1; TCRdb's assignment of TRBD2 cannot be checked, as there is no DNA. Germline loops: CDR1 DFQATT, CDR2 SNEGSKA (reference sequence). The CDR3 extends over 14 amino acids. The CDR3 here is CSARDSGTNNEQFF.

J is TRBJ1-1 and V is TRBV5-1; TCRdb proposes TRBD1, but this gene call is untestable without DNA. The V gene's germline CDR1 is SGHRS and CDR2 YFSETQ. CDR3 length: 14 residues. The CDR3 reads CASSLRGADTEAFF.

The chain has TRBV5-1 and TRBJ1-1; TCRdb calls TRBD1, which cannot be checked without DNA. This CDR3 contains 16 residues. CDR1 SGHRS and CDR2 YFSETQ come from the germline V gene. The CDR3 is CASSPSPGQGATEAFF.

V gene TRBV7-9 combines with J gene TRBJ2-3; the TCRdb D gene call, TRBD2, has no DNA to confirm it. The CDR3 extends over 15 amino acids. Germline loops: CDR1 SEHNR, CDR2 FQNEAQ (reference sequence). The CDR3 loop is CASSPPGREGDTQYF.

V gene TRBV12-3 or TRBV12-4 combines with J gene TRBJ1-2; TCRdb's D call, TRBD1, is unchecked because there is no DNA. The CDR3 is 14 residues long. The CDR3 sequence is CASRGDGPNYGYTF.

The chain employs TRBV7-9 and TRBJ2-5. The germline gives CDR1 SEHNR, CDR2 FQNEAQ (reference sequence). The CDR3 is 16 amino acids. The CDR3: CASSLADTQDAETQYF.

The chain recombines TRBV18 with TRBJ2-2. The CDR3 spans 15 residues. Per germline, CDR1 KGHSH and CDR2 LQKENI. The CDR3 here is CASSPPSVNTGELFF. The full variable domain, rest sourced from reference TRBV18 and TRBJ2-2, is NAGVMQNPRHLVRRRGQEARLRCSPMKGHSHVYWYRQLPEEGLKFMVYLQKENIIDESGMPKERFSAEFPKEGPSILRIQQVVRGDSAAYFCASSPPSVNTGELFFGEGSRLTVL.

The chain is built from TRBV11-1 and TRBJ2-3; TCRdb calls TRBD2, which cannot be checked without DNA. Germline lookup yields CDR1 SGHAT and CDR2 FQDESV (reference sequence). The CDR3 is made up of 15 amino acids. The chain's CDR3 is CASMAGGSSTDTQYF.

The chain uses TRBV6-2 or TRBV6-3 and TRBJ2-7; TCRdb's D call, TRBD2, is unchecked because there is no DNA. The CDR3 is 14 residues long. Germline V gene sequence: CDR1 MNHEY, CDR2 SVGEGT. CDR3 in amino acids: CASSSSGYYYEQYF.

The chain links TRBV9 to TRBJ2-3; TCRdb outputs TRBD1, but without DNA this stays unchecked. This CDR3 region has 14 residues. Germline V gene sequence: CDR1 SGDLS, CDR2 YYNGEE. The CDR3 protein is CASSDGQGTDTQYF. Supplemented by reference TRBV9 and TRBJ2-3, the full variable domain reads DSGVTQTPKHLITATGQRVTLRCSPRSGDLSVYWYQQSLDQGLQFLIQYYNGEERAKGNILERFSAQQFPDLHSELNLSSLELGDSALYFCASSDGQGTDTQYFGPGTRLTVL.

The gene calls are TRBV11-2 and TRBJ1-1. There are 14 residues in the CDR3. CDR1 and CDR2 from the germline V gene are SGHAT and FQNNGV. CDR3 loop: CASSFSGDGTEAFF. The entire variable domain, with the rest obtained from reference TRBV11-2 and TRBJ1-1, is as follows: EAGVAQSPRYKIIEKRQSVAFWCNPISGHATLYWYQQILGQGPKLLIQFQNNGVVDDSQLPKDRFSAERLKGVDSTLKIQPAKLEDSAVYLCASSFSGDGTEAFFGQGTRLTVV.

CDR3 sequence: CASSFRNHNEQFF. The chain is built from TRBV27 and TRBJ2-1. Germline V gene data show CDR1 as MNHEY and CDR2 as SMNVEV (reference sequence). This CDR3 region has 13 residues.

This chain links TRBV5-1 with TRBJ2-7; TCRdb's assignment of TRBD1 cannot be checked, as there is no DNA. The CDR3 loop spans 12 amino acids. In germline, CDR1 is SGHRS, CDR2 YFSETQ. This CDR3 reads CASSGTGEEQYF.

The CDR3 reads CSARDGRGWETQYF. This chain uses TRBV20-1 with TRBJ2-5. Germline loops: CDR1 DFQATT, CDR2 SNEGSKA (reference sequence). The CDR3 consists of 14 residues.

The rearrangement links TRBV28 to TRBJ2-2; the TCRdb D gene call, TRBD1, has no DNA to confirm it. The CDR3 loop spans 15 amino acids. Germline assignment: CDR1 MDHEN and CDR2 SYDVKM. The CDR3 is CASSLGTENTGELFF.

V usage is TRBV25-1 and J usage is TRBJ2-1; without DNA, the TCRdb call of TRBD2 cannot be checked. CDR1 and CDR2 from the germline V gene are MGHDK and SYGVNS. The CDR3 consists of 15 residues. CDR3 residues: CASSIGTSSYNEQFF. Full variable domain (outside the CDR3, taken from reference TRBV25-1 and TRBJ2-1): EADIYQTPRYLVIGTGKKITLECSQTMGHDKMYWYQQDPGMELHLIHYSYGVNSTEKGDLSSESTVSRIRTEHFPLTLESARPSHTSQYLCASSIGTSSYNEQFFGPGTRLTVL.

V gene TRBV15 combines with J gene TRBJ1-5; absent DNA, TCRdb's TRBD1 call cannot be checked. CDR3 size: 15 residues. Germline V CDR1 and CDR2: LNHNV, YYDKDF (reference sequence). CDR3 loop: CATSRDNGGDQPQHF.

This chain's CDR3 is CAISEGEPNTGELFF. This chain connects TRBV10-3 to TRBJ2-2. CDR3 length: 15 residues. Per the germline V gene, CDR1 is ENHRY and CDR2 is SYGVKD.

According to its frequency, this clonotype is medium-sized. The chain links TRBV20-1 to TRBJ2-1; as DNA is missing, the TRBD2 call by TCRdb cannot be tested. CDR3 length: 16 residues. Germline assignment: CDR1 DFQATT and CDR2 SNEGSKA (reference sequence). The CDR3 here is CSARDTGLAGYNEQFF.

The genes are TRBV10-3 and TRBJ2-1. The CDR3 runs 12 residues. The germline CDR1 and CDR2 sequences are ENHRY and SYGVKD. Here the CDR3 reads CAISEGHNEQFF.

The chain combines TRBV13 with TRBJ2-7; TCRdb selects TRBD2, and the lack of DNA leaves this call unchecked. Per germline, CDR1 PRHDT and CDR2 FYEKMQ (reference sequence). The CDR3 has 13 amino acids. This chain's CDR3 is CASSREGQNEQYF.

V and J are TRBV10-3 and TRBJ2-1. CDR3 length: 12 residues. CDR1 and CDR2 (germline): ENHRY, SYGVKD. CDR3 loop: CAIRDGYNEQFF.